This T cell receptor beta chain comes out of a study of blood T cells in healthy people across ages. Points from the study as a whole: Per million T cells, TCR beta diversity dropped roughly linearly as age increased.

PCR was performed a second time for about 6 to 12 cycles using a sample-barcoded 5' primer and a J-beta primer mix. Via MiXCR, TCRdb re-called the 5' RACE reads, giving one row per CDR3 protein. The sample contains roughly 410,000 distinct CDR3 sequences, about 49% of which appear only once. In its sample, this clonotype was seen many times. Its specificity is unknown. This receptor was identified in a man aged 60 to 75 in good health. The sample taken for sequencing was blood.

CDR3 sequence (DNA): TGTGCCAGCAGCGTCGTGGGGGGACCGAACACCGGGGAGCTGTTTTTT. It specifies CASSVVGGPNTGELFF. The chain couples TRBV9 to TRBJ2-2; D is possibly TRBD2 (6 bases). Germline V gives CDR1 SGDLS, CDR2 YYNGEE. The CDR3 extends over 16 amino acids. Trimming took off 2 bases at V and 0 bases at J, with 11 bases between the two ends.